Sequencing of this T cell receptor beta chain was carried out in a study of blood T cell repertoires in COVID-19. Study-wide context: The United States, Italy and Spain were the sources of the acute and convalescent COVID-19 samples. Nucleic acid was either cDNA or gDNA, and it came from T cells, B-cell-depleted T cells, or PBMCs.

This clone showed up just once. Original handling: Reference gene primer amplification in the assay estimated nucleated cell counts. Assay: immunoSEQ multiplex PCR; the TCRdb copy retains only in-frame clones and omits some. V and J calls and clone size are copied from that table; D and trimming were computed from the DNA. The sample shows some 150,000 clones, more than 70% of them seen only once. This CDR3 spans 14 amino acids. Material for sequencing was peripheral blood. The chain recombines TRBV21-1 with TRBJ2-5; TRBD1, as called in the table, went unchecked against the DNA. TRBV21-1 is a recognized pseudogene. This TCR derives from a human donor in a cohort sampled during active COVID-19. The CDR3 is CASRNAGFQETQYF. The CDR3, as DNA: TGTGCCAGCAGAAACGCAGGGTTCCAAGAGACCCAGTACTTC.